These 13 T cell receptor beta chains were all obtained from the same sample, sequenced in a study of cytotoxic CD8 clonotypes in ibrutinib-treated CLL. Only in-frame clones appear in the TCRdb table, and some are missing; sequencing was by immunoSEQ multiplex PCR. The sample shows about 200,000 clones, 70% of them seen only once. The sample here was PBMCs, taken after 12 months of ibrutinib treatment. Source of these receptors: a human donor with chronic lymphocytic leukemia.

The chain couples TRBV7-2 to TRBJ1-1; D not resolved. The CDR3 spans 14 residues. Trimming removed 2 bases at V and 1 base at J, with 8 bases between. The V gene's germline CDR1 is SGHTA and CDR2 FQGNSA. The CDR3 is CASSLSQRNTEAFF. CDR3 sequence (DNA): TGTGCCAGCAGCTTATCCCAGAGGAACACTGAAGCTTTCTTT. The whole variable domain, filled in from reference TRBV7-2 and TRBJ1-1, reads GAGVSQSPSNKVTEKGKDVELRCDPISGHTALYWYRQSLGQGLEFLIYFQGNSAPDKSGLPSDRFSAERTGGSVSTLTIQRTQQEDSAVYLCASSLSQRNTEAFFGQGTRLTVV.

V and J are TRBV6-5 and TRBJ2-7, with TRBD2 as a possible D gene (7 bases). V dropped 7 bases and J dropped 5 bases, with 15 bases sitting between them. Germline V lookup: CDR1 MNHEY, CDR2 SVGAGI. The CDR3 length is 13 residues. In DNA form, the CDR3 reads TGTGCCAGCATCCCCCAGGGGAGGGACGAGCAGTACTTC. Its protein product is CASIPQGRDEQYF.

CDR3 nucleotide sequence: TGTGCCAGCAGCTTAGGGGCAGAAATTAATGAAAAACTGTTTTTT. As protein: CASSLGAEINEKLFF. The chain joins TRBV7-9 to TRBJ1-4; no clear D. V dropped 1 base and J dropped 4 bases, with 10 bases sitting between them. In germline, CDR1 is SEHNR, CDR2 FQNEAQ (reference sequence). The CDR3 is 15 residues long.

The CDR3, as DNA: TGTGCCAGCAGACAGAGAGGAGAGACCCAGTACTTC. Translating gives CASRQRGETQYF. The V and J genes are TRBV28 and TRBJ2-5; D is unresolved. Trimming took off 6 bases at V and 4 bases at J, with 9 bases between the two ends. CDR3 length: 12 amino acids. Germline lookup yields CDR1 MDHEN and CDR2 SYDVKM.

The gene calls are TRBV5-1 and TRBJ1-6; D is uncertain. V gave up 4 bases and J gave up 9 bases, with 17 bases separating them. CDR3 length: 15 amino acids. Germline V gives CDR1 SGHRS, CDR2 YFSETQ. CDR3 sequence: CASSVDGRFSSPLHF. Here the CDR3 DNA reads TGCGCCAGCAGCGTTGACGGGCGTTTTAGTTCACCCCTCCACTTT.

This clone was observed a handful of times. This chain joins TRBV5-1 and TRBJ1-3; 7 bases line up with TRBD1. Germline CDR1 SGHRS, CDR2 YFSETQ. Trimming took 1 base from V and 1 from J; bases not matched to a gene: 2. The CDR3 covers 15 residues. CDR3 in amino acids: CASSLQGVSGNTIYF. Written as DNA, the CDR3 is TGCGCCAGCAGCTTGCAGGGGGTGTCTGGAAACACCATATATTTT. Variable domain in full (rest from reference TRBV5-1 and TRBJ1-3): KAGVTQTPRYLIKTRGQQVTLSCSPISGHRSVSWYQQTPGQGLQFLFEYFSETQRNKGNFPGRFSGRQFSNSRSEMNVSTLELGDSALYLCASSLQGVSGNTIYFGEGSWLTVV.

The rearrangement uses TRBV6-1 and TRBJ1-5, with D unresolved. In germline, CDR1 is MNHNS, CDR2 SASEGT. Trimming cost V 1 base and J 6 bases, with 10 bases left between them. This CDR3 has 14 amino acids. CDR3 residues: CASSEGLGVQPQHF. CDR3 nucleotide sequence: TGTGCCAGCAGTGAAGGGTTGGGCGTTCAGCCCCAGCATTTT.

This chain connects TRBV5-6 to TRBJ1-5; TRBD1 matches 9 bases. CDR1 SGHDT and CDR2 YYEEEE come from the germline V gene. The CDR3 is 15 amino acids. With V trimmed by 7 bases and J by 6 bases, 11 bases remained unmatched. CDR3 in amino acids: CASGSGTGLSQPQHF. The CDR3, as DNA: TGTGCCAGCGGATCCGGGACAGGGCTTTCTCAGCCCCAGCATTTT.

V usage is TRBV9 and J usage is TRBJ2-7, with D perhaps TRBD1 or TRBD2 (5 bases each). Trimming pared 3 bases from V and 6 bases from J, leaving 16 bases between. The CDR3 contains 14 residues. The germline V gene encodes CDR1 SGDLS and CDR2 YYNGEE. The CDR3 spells CASSADPQGPEQYF. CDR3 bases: TGTGCCAGCAGCGCAGACCCCCAGGGACCCGAGCAGTACTTC.

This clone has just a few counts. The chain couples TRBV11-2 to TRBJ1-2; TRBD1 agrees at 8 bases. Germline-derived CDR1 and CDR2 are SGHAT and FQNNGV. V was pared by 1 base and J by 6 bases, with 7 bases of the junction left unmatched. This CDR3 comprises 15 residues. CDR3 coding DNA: TGTGCCAGCAGCTTAGTAGCCAGGGGGCAGAATGGCTACACCTTC. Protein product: CASSLVARGQNGYTF. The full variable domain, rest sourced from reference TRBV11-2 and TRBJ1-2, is EAGVAQSPRYKIIEKRQSVAFWCNPISGHATLYWYQQILGQGPKLLIQFQNNGVVDDSQLPKDRFSAERLKGVDSTLKIQPAKLEDSAVYLCASSLVARGQNGYTFGSGTRLTVV.

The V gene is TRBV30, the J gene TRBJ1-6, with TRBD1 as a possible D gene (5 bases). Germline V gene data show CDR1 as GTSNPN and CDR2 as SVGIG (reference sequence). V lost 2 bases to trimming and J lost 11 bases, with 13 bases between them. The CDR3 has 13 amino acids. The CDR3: CAWSLGGYAPLHF. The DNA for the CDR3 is TGTGCCTGGAGTCTCGGGGGGTATGCACCCCTCCACTTT.

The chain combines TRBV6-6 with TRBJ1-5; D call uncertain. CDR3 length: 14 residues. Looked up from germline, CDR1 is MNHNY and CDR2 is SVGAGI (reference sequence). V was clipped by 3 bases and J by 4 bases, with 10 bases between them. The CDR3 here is CASSYLEGNQPQHF. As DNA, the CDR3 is TGTGCCAGCAGTTATCTGGAGGGAAATCAGCCCCAGCATTTT.

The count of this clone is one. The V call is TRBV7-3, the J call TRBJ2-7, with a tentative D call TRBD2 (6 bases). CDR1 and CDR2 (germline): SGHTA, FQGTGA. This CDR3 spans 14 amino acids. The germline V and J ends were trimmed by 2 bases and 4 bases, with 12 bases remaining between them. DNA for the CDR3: TGTGCCAGCAGCTTATTAGCGGAGTCATACGAGCAGTACTTC. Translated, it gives CASSLLAESYEQYF.